This T cell receptor beta chain was documented in a study of response to subunit inactivated influenza vaccine. This clonotype came up a few times. TCRdb used MiXCR to reprocess the RT-PCR reads, holding one entry per CDR3 protein. Among 610,000 or so distinct CDR3 sequences listed, approximately 15% were seen once. With 8 bases clipped from V and 1 base from J, the junction kept 14 bases outside the gene matches. The CDR3 contains 16 residues. Per the germline V gene, CDR1 is MNHNS and CDR2 is SASEGT. The V call is TRBV6-1, the J call TRBJ2-7, with TRBD1 matching 7 bases. The sequence was obtained from a man aged 50-59 years who received an inactivated influenza vaccine. This sample comprised PBMCs from blood, obtained 11 to 12 days after vaccination. CDR3 in amino acids: CASRSAKQGFSYEQYF. The CDR3 DNA sequence: TGTGCCAGCCGATCAGCTAAACAGGGGTTTTCCTACGAGCAGTACTTC.